This TCR beta chain was found in a study of brain T cells in children with intractable seizures. Whole-study findings and limits: Viral specificity was inferred only from CDR3 similarity; HCMV serostatus was unknown. Clones missing pre-surgery may reflect undersampling of that blood sample.

Sequencing used immunoSEQ multiplex PCR; TCRdb keeps in-frame clones, though not all of them. Of about 110,000 clones listed, 90% to 95% were seen once; the top ten hold 3.8%. Notes on this clone: Its antigen is currently unknown.

The sequenced cases were selected for having the highest brain T cell transcript signatures. Patients received at least one anti-epileptic drug before surgery. Specimen: peripheral blood, collected at surgery. The clonotype comes from a boy younger than two with hemimegalencephaly and intractable seizures.

In nucleotides, the CDR3 is TGTGCCAGCCGGGAATACTACGAGCAGTACTTC. This encodes CASREYYEQYF. The chain combines TRBV6-6 with TRBJ2-7; the D gene is possibly TRBD2 (5 bases). V dropped 8 bases and J dropped 3 bases, with 8 bases sitting between them. Germline V gene data show CDR1 as MNHNY and CDR2 as SVGAGI (reference sequence). The CDR3 contains 11 residues.